This is a list of T cell receptor beta chains from one sample in a study of T cell repertoires in aging, cancer and after chemotherapy. TCRdb reprocessed the multiplex PCR reads via MiXCR and lists one record per CDR3 protein. The sample lists under 4,000 distinct CDR3 sequences; approximately 42% were seen once. Sequences were obtained from blood. Source of these receptors: a human donor with a solid tumor. Each CDR3 is given with its conserved first and last residue. The D gene is left open where the match is weak. Size is omitted from some rows. Given values are once, few, many or a class for expanded clones.

V gene	J gene	clone size	D gene	CDR3 length	CDR3 protein	CDR3 DNA
TRBV20-1	TRBJ2-1	.	.	11	CSAKSGNEQFF	TGCAGTGCAAAATCGGGGAATGAGCAGTTCTTC
TRBV20-1	TRBJ2-7	.	TRBD2	15	CSASPLAGVSYEQYF	TGCAGTGCTAGTCCTCTAGCGGGAGTCTCCTACGAGCAGTACTTC
TRBV30	TRBJ2-5	.	.	13	CAWSVHGVETQYF	TGTGCCTGGAGTGTACACGGGGTGGAGACCCAGTACTTC
TRBV7-2	TRBJ1-3	.	.	13	CASSLARENTIYF	TGTGCCAGCAGCTTAGCGCGGGAAAACACCATATATTTT
TRBV19	TRBJ1-4	few	.	14	CASRVGPLAEKLFF	TGTGCCAGTAGAGTTGGGCCGCTGGCGGAAAAACTGTTTTTT
TRBV7-2	TRBJ2-1	.	TRBD2	15	CASSLLAGAPNEQFF	TGTGCCAGCAGCCTACTAGCGGGGGCCCCCAATGAGCAGTTCTTC
TRBV6-5	TRBJ2-5	.	.	13	CASSYSNRETQYF	TGTGCCAGCAGTTACTCGAATCGGGAGACCCAGTACTTC
TRBV10-3	TRBJ2-3	.	TRBD2	17	CAIRSGGLASRTDTQYF	TGTGCCATCCGTAGCGGGGGGCTTGCCTCCCGCACAGATACGCAGTATTTT
TRBV19	TRBJ1-2	.	.	14	CASRGIRDNYGYTF	TGTGCCAGTAGAGGTATCAGGGATAACTATGGCTACACCTTC
TRBV6-2/TRBV6-3	TRBJ2-6	.	TRBD1	17	CASRPRTGASGANVLTF	TGTGCCAGCAGACCAAGGACAGGGGCATCTGGGGCCAACGTCCTGACTTTC
TRBV7-9	TRBJ1-2	.	TRBD1	16	CASSLASGTAPYGYTF	TGTGCCAGCAGCTTAGCTAGCGGGACAGCGCCCTATGGCTACACCTTC
TRBV30	TRBJ2-3	.	.	13	CAWRAPHTDTQYF	TGTGCCTGGAGAGCCCCACACACAGATACGCAGTATTTT
TRBV10-3	TRBJ1-2	.	.	13	CAISEGRVGGYTF	TGTGCCATCAGTGAGGGCAGGGTGGGCGGCTACACCTTC
TRBV7-9	TRBJ2-7	few	.	12	CASSLGQYEQYF	TGTGCCAGCAGCCTAGGACAGTACGAGCAGTACTTC
TRBV11-2	TRBJ2-3	.	.	13	CASSLRAPDTQYF	TGTGCCAGCAGCCTCCGGGCCCCAGATACGCAGTATTTT
TRBV7-2	TRBJ2-3	few	.	14	CASSGTRVPDTQYF	TGTGCCAGCAGCGGAACCCGCGTCCCAGATACGCAGTATTTT
TRBV29-1	TRBJ1-2	large	.	10	CSVGVGGYTF	TGCAGCGTTGGGGTTGGGGGCTACACCTTC
TRBV5-4	TRBJ1-5	.	.	13	CASSLQGLGPQHF	TGTGCCAGCAGCTTGCAGGGGCTGGGGCCCCAGCATTTT
TRBV20-1	TRBJ1-5	.	.	13	CSARDKLNQPQHF	TGCAGTGCTAGAGACAAGCTCAATCAGCCCCAGCATTTT
TRBV19	TRBJ2-7	.	.	14	CASSMRVGSYEQYF	TGTGCCAGTAGTATGAGGGTAGGCTCCTACGAGCAGTACTTC
TRBV5-4	TRBJ1-2	.	.	13	CASSLVETYGYTF	TGTGCCAGCAGCTTGGTGGAGACCTATGGCTACACCTTC
TRBV6-6	TRBJ2-5	few	.	14	CASRPSSTGETQYF	TGTGCCAGCAGACCTTCCTCGACCGGAGAGACCCAGTACTTC
TRBV27	TRBJ1-6	few	.	15	CASSQVLLSNSPLHF	TGTGCCAGCTCTCAAGTGTTACTGTCCAATTCACCCCTCCACTTT
TRBV5-1	TRBJ1-2	.	.	15	CASSLAPGTDYGYTF	TGCGCCAGCAGCTTGGCCCCCGGGACGGACTATGGCTACACCTTC
TRBV19	TRBJ1-1	.	TRBD1	14	CASSMSRDREEAFF	TGTGCCAGTAGTATGTCCCGGGACAGGGAGGAAGCTTTCTTT